The present T cell receptor (beta chain) was sequenced within a study of blood T cell repertoires in COVID-19. Per germline, CDR1 SGHDN and CDR2 FVKESK. Trimming cost V 2 bases and J 2 bases, with 16 bases left between them. CDR3 length: 17 amino acids. Here immunoSEQ multiplex PCR was the method, and the copy in TCRdb shows in-frame clones only, minus some. The table has around 220,000 clones, 88% seen once. Sequences were obtained from peripheral blood. The gene calls are TRBV14 and TRBJ1-3; weak D call: TRBD1 (6 bases). This TCR was sampled from a young man with active or convalescent COVID-19. The CDR3 region has the DNA TGTGCCAGCAGCCAAATGCTAGGCGGGGGGCCTGGAAACACCATATATTTT. Translating gives CASSQMLGGGPGNTIYF.